This T cell receptor (beta chain) was captured in a study of OX40 agonist ivuxolimab in advanced cancers. Overall study results and limits: Normalized expansion of T-cell clones was also low for some nonresponders.

Exclusion of a patient followed from autoimmune disease history or systemic immunosuppression. Germline V gene lookup returns CDR1 SGHNT and CDR2 YYREEE (reference sequence). The CDR3 loop spans 13 amino acids. V was clipped by 4 bases and J by 1 base, with 7 bases between them. This clone came up once. What it recognizes is unknown. Measured with immunoSEQ multiplex PCR; TCRdb has only the in-frame clones, and not every one. The table records tens of thousands of clones, 85% to 90% of them present only once. This chain joins TRBV5-4 and TRBJ2-3; D is ambiguous. The sequenced sample was CD4+ or CD8+ T cells sorted from blood, obtained in a trial of the OX40 agonist ivuxolimab. The TCR sequence derives from an adult with an advanced solid tumor such as melanoma, head and neck, liver or kidney cancer. CDR3 bases: TGTGCCAGCAGCCCCGGGCGCACAGATACGCAGTATTTT. Translating gives CASSPGRTDTQYF.